A single T cell receptor (beta chain) is shown here with its context. CDR1 and CDR2 from the germline V gene are MGHDK and SYGVNS. Between the trimmed V and J ends, which lost 4 bases and 8 bases, there was a span of 17 bases. The CDR3 extends over 14 amino acids. The method was immunoSEQ multiplex PCR; TCRdb's version includes in-frame clones alone and lacks a portion of them. Among under 200,000 clones, approximately 80% were seen once, and the ten largest hold roughly 9%. These data belong to a study of blood T cell repertoires in COVID-19. The specimen sequenced was peripheral blood. This receptor was taken from a woman older than 75 with active or convalescent COVID-19. The chain is built from TRBV25-1 and TRBJ1-2; no clear D gene. CDR3 in DNA: TGTGCCAGCAGTGCCCTAGGACTTTCCTCAGGCTACACCTTC. It encodes CASSALGLSSGYTF.